This T cell receptor (beta chain) was sequenced in a study of T cell repertoires in cytomegalovirus infection. As for the study in general: Recently identified HLA-C-restricted and well-studied HLA-B-restricted CMV epitopes were used. TCR beta signatures that were public indicated CMV infection and matching HLA type. Study outcomes and limitations: CMV-specific TCR beta clonotypes restricted by HLA-C were the ones dominating the ex vivo response. Cumulative public TCR beta family frequency identified carriers of CMV plus the relevant HLA.

The V gene's germline CDR1 is SGHNT and CDR2 YYREEE (reference sequence). V was trimmed by 1 base and J by 6 bases, leaving 11 bases between them. The CDR3 has 13 amino acids. TCRdb passed the reads through MiXCR, listing each CDR3 protein once. The sample has 600,000 to 700,000 distinct CDR3 sequences, 33% seen once. Note on this clonotype: Its antigen is not known.

The chain recombines TRBV5-4 with TRBJ2-7; perhaps TRBD2 as D (7 bases). The source was cultured PBMCs, collected from culture after CMV antigen stimulation. The receptor comes from a human donor in good health (CMV status not recorded). Some clones in this sample may be carry-over from other donors' samples. CDR3 in DNA: TGTGCCAGCAGCTTGCGGGGGGCGGGCGAGCAGTACTTC. This gives the protein CASSLRGAGEQYF.